Below are 28 T cell receptor beta chains sequenced from a single sample in a study of identical twins. TCRdb called the 5' RACE reads again in MiXCR, with one record for every CDR3 protein. This table holds approximately 1.8 million distinct CDR3 sequences, about 30% found once. Input material: cord blood. Source of these receptors: a newborn girl in good health.

J is TRBJ2-7 and V is TRBV20-1; 7 positions agree with TRBD2. Germline CDR1 is DFQATT and CDR2 is SNEGSKA (reference sequence). The CDR3 totals 14 residues. The V segment lost 7 bases and the J segment 0 bases; nucleotides outside the gene matches: 9. The CDR3 loop reads CSVRSAGVSYEQYF. The DNA for the CDR3 is TGCAGTGTAAGGTCCGCGGGAGTCTCCTACGAGCAGTACTTC.

The CDR3 spells CASSPPTSGEFGQYF. The CDR3 DNA follows: TGTGCCAGCTCACCACCGACTAGCGGGGAGTTCGGGCAGTACTTC. The V call is TRBV18, the J call TRBJ2-5, with 11 bases aligning to TRBD2. CDR3 size: 15 residues. After removal of 0 bases from V and 11 bases from J, the junction contained 8 bases not matched to a gene. The germline V gene encodes CDR1 KGHSH and CDR2 LQKENI.

This clonotype was recorded many times. This chain connects TRBV29-1 to TRBJ1-2; 7 bases are a match to TRBD1. Germline lookup yields CDR1 SQVTM and CDR2 ANQGSEA. The CDR3 extends over 11 amino acids. The J segment lost 3 bases and the V segment lost 7 bases, leaving 2 bases of the junction unmatched. The CDR3 reads CSADRDYGYTF. The CDR3, as DNA: TGCAGCGCAGACAGGGACTATGGCTACACCTTC. Based on the CDR3 plus reference TRBV29-1 and TRBJ1-2, the full variable domain is SAVISQKPSRDICQRGTSLTIQCQVDSQVTMMFWYRQQPGQSLTLIATANQGSEATYESGFVIDKFPISRPNLTFSTLTVSNMSPEDSSIYLCSADRDYGYTFGSGTRLTVV.

This clonotype was found a few times. CDR3 residues: CASSYGRGREKLFF. DNA for the CDR3: TGTGCCAGCAGTTACGGCAGGGGACGTGAAAAACTGTTTTTT. V and J are TRBV6-6 and TRBJ1-4, with D tentatively TRBD1 (6 bases). Germline V lookup: CDR1 MNHNY, CDR2 SVGAGI (reference sequence). The CDR3 is 14 amino acids. V lost 2 bases, J lost 7 bases, and 11 bases lay in between.

As to this clonotype: One end of the junction fails to match germline, which may point to a read error. The CDR3 sequence: CASSSSGSTDTRYF. The DNA of the CDR3 is TGTGCCAGTTCCTCTAGCGGGAGCACAGATACGCGGTATTTT. The chain is built from TRBV6-4 and TRBJ2-3; 10 bases line up with TRBD2. In germline, CDR1 is MRHNA, CDR2 SNTAGT. CDR3 size: 14 residues.

The rearrangement uses TRBV7-9 and TRBJ2-5; TRBD2 matches 8 bases. Germline V lookup: CDR1 SEHNR, CDR2 FQNEAQ (reference sequence). V lost 3 bases and J lost 11; bases outside the gene matches: 14. The CDR3 is 15 residues long. CDR3 bases: TGTGCCAGCAGCTTGAGCGGGAGAAGGCTCAATGAGCAGTACTTC. Translation gives CASSLSGRRLNEQYF.

The chain is built from TRBV10-3 and TRBJ1-2, with D possibly matching TRBD1 (5 bases). Germline CDR1 ENHRY, CDR2 SYGVKD. The V end lost 1 base, the J end lost 8 bases, and 8 bases lay between the germline ends. This CDR3 is 12 amino acids long. The DNA for the CDR3 is TGTGCCATCAGTGAGTTGGGGCAGGGCTACACCTTC. Translated, it gives CAISELGQGYTF.

The rearrangement uses TRBV5-1 and TRBJ1-2; 9 bases are a match to TRBD1. Losses at the gene ends were 6 bases for V and 5 bases for J; bases not matched to a gene: 11. Germline CDR1 and CDR2: SGHRS and YFSETQ. CDR3 size: 15 residues. Here the CDR3 reads CASNPGRTGEYGYTF. CDR3 nucleotides: TGCGCCAGCAACCCGGGGAGGACAGGGGAGTATGGCTACACCTTC.

This clonotype was counted between two and nine times. The chain combines TRBV4-1 with TRBJ2-1, with TRBD2 as a possible D gene (6 bases). The CDR3 contains 15 residues. CDR1 and CDR2 from the germline V gene are MGHRA and YSYEKL. Between the trimmed V and J ends, which lost 2 bases and 4 bases, there was a span of 12 bases. CDR3 DNA sequence: TGCGCCAGCAGCCAACTCAATAGCGGTTACAATGAGCAGTTCTTC. Residues: CASSQLNSGYNEQFF.

The table lists this clonotype with a few counts. The rearrangement uses TRBV12-3 or TRBV12-4 and TRBJ2-7; D is unresolved. Trimming left V 4 bases short and J 5 bases short, with 9 bases between. The CDR3 has 12 amino acids. CDR3 sequence (DNA): TGTGCCAGCAGTTCAATGTTGGACGAGCAGTACTTC. Amino acids: CASSSMLDEQYF.

This clonotype was detected ten times or more. The V gene is TRBV11-2, the J gene TRBJ2-7; TRBD2 matches at 10 bases. Trimming took 4 bases from V and 3 from J; bases not matched to a gene: 0. This CDR3 is 13 amino acids long. Germline V CDR1 and CDR2: SGHAT, FQNNGV. The CDR3 coding sequence is TGTGCCAGCAGCTGGACTAGCGGCTACGAGCAGTACTTC. It specifies CASSWTSGYEQYF.

This clonotype was seen ten or more times. The chain uses TRBV6-6 and TRBJ1-2; TRBD1 matches 9 bases. The CDR3 runs to 14 residues. V shed 2 bases and J 4 bases; nucleotides not matched to a gene: 2. Germline assignment: CDR1 MNHNY and CDR2 SVGAGI (reference sequence). This CDR3 is CASSYGTGSYGYTF. The CDR3 nucleotides are TGTGCCAGCAGTTACGGGACAGGGAGCTATGGCTACACCTTC.

This clonotype was seen many times. A much larger clone is a single base away; this may be a read error. The chain combines TRBV6-2 or TRBV6-3 with TRBJ2-2; D remains ambiguous. This CDR3 comprises 12 residues. V lost 4 bases to trimming and J lost 4 bases, with 4 bases between them. Germline V gene sequence: CDR1 MNHEY, CDR2 SVGEGT. CDR3 region: CASSFTTGELFF. For the CDR3, the DNA is TGTGCCAGCAGTTTCACCACCGGGGAGCTGTTTTTT.

This clonotype was counted a few times. V is TRBV24-1 and J is TRBJ2-1; D gene ambiguous. Germline V gene lookup returns CDR1 KGHDR and CDR2 SFDVKD. Trimming stripped 3 bases from V and 0 bases from J, with 11 bases between. The CDR3 loop spans 16 amino acids. CDR3: CATSDPRHPSYNEQFF. DNA of the CDR3: TGTGCCACCAGTGATCCCAGACACCCCTCCTACAATGAGCAGTTCTTC.

This clonotype was picked up a small number of times. This sequence joins TRBV28 and TRBJ1-2, with D unresolved. Germline-derived CDR1 and CDR2 are MDHEN and SYDVKM. CDR3 size: 12 residues. Trimming pared 7 bases from V and 4 bases from J, leaving 10 bases between. This CDR3 is CASKSPSYGYTF. DNA for the CDR3: TGTGCCAGCAAATCCCCTTCCTATGGCTACACCTTC.

This clonotype has only a few counts. The CDR3 spells CASSLAGRLFF. The CDR3 DNA sequence: TGCGCCAGCAGCTTGGCCGGTAGACTGTTTTTT. The chain employs TRBV5-1 and TRBJ1-4; D unresolved. Germline-derived CDR1 and CDR2 are SGHRS and YFSETQ. The CDR3 sequence is 11 residues long. Trimming removed 0 bases from V and 13 bases from J, with 7 bases in between. The entire variable domain, with the rest obtained from reference TRBV5-1 and TRBJ1-4, is as follows: KAGVTQTPRYLIKTRGQQVTLSCSPISGHRSVSWYQQTPGQGLQFLFEYFSETQRNKGNFPGRFSGRQFSNSRSEMNVSTLELGDSALYLCASSLAGRLFFGSGTQLSVL.

This rearrangement joins TRBV24-1 to TRBJ2-7; TRBD2 matches 12 bases. The CDR3 totals 16 residues. Germline CDR1 and CDR2: KGHDR and SFDVKD. Losses at the gene ends were 2 bases for V and 7 bases for J; bases not matched to a gene: 8. This CDR3 is CATSDSPSGRAHEQYF. The CDR3 nucleotides are TGTGCCACCAGTGATTCCCCTAGCGGGAGGGCCCATGAGCAGTACTTC.

The table lists this clonotype with a few counts. The chain has TRBV5-1 and TRBJ2-7, with D possibly matching TRBD1 (5 bases). CDR1 and CDR2 (germline): SGHRS, YFSETQ. The CDR3 has 16 amino acids. With 4 bases removed from V and 1 base from J, the gap between germline ends came to 18 bases. The CDR3 region has the DNA TGCGCCAGCAGCCCGCGTCAGGGAAACCCGTCCTACGAGCAGTACTTC. It encodes CASSPRQGNPSYEQYF.

Note on this clonotype: One end of the junction varies from germline; a read error may be responsible. V is TRBV3-1 and J is TRBJ2-1; the D is unclear. Germline values: CDR1 LGHDT, CDR2 YNNKEL (reference sequence). The CDR3 sequence is 14 residues long. The chain's CDR3 is CANSQVPRPSEQFF. The CDR3 DNA follows: TGTGCCAACAGCCAAGTGCCAAGACCGAGCGAGCAGTTCTTC.

For this clonotype: A junction end diverges from the germline sequence, so it may reflect a read error. This rearrangement joins TRBV3-1 to TRBJ2-1; D unclear. Germline values: CDR1 LGHDT, CDR2 YNNKEL (reference sequence). This CDR3 comprises 16 residues. This CDR3 is CASSQEQRVTYSEQFF. As DNA, the CDR3 is TGTGCCAGCAGCCAAGAGCAGCGCGTAACCTACAGTGAGCAGTTCTTC.

The table lists this clonotype with a few counts. V gene TRBV10-3 combines with J gene TRBJ2-4; TRBD1 matches at 8 bases. With the DNA end fitting TRBJ2-7 better, the J assignment may be wrong. This CDR3 is built from 13 residues. Germline V gene sequence: CDR1 ENHRY, CDR2 SYGVKD. CDR3 sequence reads: CAISSDRGYEQYF. CDR3 coding DNA: TGTGCCATCAGTAGTGACAGGGGTTACGAGCAGTACTTC.

This clonotype was counted once. The chain carries TRBV30 and TRBJ2-7; D remains ambiguous. V was shortened by 0 bases and J by 6 bases, with 6 bases between the two germline ends. The CDR3 is 11 amino acids. The germline V gene encodes CDR1 GTSNPN and CDR2 SVGIG (reference sequence). The CDR3 region is CAWSVAVEQYF. The CDR3 DNA follows: TGTGCCTGGAGTGTAGCCGTCGAGCAGTACTTC.

The chain couples TRBV7-2 to TRBJ2-1; 9 bases line up with TRBD2. V shed 1 base, J shed 8 bases, and the junction held 6 bases outside the gene matches. This CDR3 has 15 amino acids. Germline V gives CDR1 SGHTA, CDR2 FQGNSA. The CDR3: CASSLGGGAVDEQFF. The DNA for the CDR3 is TGTGCCAGCAGCTTAGGCGGGGGGGCGGTCGATGAGCAGTTCTTC.

This chain connects TRBV7-9 to TRBJ2-2; no reliable D call. Germline CDR1 reads SEHNR; CDR2 reads FQNEAQ (reference sequence). V was cut by 2 bases and J by 4 bases, with 11 bases left in between. This CDR3 spans 15 amino acids. CDR3 in DNA: TGTGCCAGCAGCTTATTACCGGGCTTCACCGGGGAGCTGTTTTTT. Translated: CASSLLPGFTGELFF.

This clonotype showed up just a few times. The chain recombines TRBV25-1 with TRBJ2-1; D possibly corresponds to TRBD1 (5 bases). Germline V lookup: CDR1 MGHDK, CDR2 SYGVNS. V lost 5 bases to trimming and J lost 0 bases, with 14 bases between them. The CDR3 sequence is 16 residues long. CDR3 nucleotide sequence: TGTGCCAGCAGTTCTCCGGACAAAAACTCCTACAATGAGCAGTTCTTC. Translating it yields CASSSPDKNSYNEQFF.

The CDR3 DNA follows: TGTGCCAGCAGTTGGGTTAGCCCCTACAATGAGCAGTTCTTC. The encoded protein is CASSWVSPYNEQFF. The rearrangement links TRBV6-5 to TRBJ2-1; D ambiguous. This CDR3 is 14 amino acids long. The V gene lost 4 bases and the J gene lost 2 bases, with 9 bases spanning the gap. Germline CDR1 reads MNHEY; CDR2 reads SVGAGI.

This clonotype was counted between two and nine times. V and J are TRBV7-9 and TRBJ1-5, with 7 bases lining up with TRBD1. The CDR3 consists of 16 residues. The J segment lost 0 bases and the V segment lost 1 base, leaving 3 bases of the junction unmatched. The germline gives CDR1 SEHNR, CDR2 FQNEAQ (reference sequence). CDR3 sequence: CASSLVRQGSNQPQHF. In DNA form, the CDR3 reads TGTGCCAGCAGCTTAGTTCGACAGGGTAGCAATCAGCCCCAGCATTTT.

The chain is built from TRBV4-2 and TRBJ2-1; D not certain. Trimming took 2 bases from V and 5 from J, leaving 16 bases between them. The length of the CDR3 is 16 residues. Germline V lookup: CDR1 LGHNA, CDR2 YNFKEQ. The CDR3 loop reads CASSQYRREIHNEQFF. The DNA of the CDR3 is TGTGCCAGCAGCCAATATCGTAGGGAAATCCACAATGAGCAGTTCTTC.